Sequencing of this TCR beta chain was carried out in a study of PD-1 blockade in classical Hodgkin lymphoma. Study-wide context: Nivolumab 3 mg/kg was given intravenously every 2 weeks. Study-wide findings and caveats: Relative to healthy donors, newly diagnosed patients reportedly had lower baseline TCR diversity, which was reported as lower still in relapsed/refractory patients. At C4D1, TCR diversity had climbed significantly for CD4+ cells, though not for CD8+ cells.

This clone was seen a handful of times. Its antigen remains unknown. All patients experienced relapse after autologous stem cell transplantation, and brentuximab vedotin exposure was variable. Germline V lookup: CDR1 MNHEY, CDR2 SMNVEV (reference sequence). The CDR3 loop spans 12 amino acids. V was clipped by 3 bases and J by 6 bases, with 6 bases between them. Only in-frame clones appear in the TCRdb table, and some are missing; sequencing was by immunoSEQ multiplex PCR. Among about 40,000 clones listed, 80% to 90% were seen once. The chain couples TRBV27 to TRBJ1-5; the D gene is possibly TRBD1 (5 bases). This sequence was found in a human donor with classical Hodgkin lymphoma. The specimen comprised peripheral blood mononuclear cells (PBMCs), sampled at baseline. This chain's CDR3 is CASSFGGQPQHF. The CDR3 DNA reads TGTGCCAGCAGTTTTGGGGGTCAGCCCCAGCATTTT.